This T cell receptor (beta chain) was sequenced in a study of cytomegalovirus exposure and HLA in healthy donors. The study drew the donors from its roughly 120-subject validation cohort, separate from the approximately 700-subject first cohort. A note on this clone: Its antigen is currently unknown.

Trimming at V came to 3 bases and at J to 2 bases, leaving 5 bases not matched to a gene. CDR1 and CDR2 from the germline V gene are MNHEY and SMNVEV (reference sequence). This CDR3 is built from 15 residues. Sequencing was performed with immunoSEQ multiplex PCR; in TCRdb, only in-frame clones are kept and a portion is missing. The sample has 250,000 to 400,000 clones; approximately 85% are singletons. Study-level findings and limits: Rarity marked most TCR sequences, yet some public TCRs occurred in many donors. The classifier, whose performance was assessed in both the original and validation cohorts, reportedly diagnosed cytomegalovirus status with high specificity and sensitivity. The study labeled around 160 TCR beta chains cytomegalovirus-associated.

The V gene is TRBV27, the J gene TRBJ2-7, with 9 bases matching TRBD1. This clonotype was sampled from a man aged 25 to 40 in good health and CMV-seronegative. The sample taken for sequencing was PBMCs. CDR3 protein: CASSLVGQGAYEQYF. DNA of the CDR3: TGTGCCAGCAGTTTGGTGGGACAGGGAGCCTACGAGCAGTACTTC.